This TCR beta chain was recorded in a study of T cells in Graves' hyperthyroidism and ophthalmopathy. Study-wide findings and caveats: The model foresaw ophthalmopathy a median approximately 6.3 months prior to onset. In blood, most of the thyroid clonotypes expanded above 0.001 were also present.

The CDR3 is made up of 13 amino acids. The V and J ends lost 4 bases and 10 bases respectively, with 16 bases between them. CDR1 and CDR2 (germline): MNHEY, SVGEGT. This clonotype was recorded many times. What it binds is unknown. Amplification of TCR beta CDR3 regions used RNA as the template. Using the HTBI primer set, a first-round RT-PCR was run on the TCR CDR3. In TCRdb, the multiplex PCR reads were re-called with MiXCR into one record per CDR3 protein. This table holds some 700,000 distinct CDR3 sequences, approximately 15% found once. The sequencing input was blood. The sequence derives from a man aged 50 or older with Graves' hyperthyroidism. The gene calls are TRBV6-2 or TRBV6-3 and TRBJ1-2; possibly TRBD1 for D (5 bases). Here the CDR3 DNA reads TGTGCCAGCAGTTCGGGGCCGGGACTAGTCTACACCTTC. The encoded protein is CASSSGPGLVYTF.